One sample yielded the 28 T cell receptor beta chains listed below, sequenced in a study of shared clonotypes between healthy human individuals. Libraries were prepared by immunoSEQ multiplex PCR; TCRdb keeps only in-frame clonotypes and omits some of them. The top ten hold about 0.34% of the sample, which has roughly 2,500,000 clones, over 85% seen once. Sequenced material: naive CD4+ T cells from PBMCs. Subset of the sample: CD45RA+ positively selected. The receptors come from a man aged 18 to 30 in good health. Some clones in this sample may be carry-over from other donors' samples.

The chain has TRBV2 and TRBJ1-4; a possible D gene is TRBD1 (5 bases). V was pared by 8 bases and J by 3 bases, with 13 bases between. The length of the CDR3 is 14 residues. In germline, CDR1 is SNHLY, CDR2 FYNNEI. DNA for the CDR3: TGTGCCAGCCGGGGGGTTATATCTAATGAAAAACTGTTTTTT. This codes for CASRGVISNEKLFF.

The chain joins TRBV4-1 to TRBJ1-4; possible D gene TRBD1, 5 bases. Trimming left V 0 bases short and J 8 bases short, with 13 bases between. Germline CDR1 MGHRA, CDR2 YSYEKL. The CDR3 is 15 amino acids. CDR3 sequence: CASSQDLREGEKLFF. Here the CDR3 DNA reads TGCGCCAGCAGCCAAGATCTCAGGGAAGGAGAAAAACTGTTTTTT.

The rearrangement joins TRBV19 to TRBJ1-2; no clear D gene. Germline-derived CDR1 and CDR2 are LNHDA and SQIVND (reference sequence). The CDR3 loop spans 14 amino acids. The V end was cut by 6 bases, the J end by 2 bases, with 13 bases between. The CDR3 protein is CASREGSGNYGYTF. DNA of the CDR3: TGTGCCAGTAGAGAAGGTTCAGGAAACTATGGCTACACCTTC. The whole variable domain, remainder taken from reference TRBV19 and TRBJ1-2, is DGGITQSPKYLFRKEGQNVTLSCEQNLNHDAMYWYRQDPGQGLRLIYYSQIVNDFQKGDIAEGYSVSREKKESFPLTVTSAQKNPTAFYLCASREGSGNYGYTFGSGTRLTVV.

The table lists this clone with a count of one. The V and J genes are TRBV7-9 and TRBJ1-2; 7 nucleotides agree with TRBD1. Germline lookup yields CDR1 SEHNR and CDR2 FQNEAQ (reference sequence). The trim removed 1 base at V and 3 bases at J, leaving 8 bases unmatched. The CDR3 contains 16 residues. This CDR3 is CASSLGGQESYYGYTF. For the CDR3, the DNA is TGTGCCAGCAGCTTAGGCGGACAGGAATCCTACTATGGCTACACCTTC.

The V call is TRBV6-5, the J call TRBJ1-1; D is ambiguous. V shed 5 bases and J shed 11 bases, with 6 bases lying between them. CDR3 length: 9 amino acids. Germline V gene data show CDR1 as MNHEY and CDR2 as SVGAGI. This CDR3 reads CASSDRAFF. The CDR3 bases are TGTGCCAGCAGTGATCGGGCTTTCTTT.

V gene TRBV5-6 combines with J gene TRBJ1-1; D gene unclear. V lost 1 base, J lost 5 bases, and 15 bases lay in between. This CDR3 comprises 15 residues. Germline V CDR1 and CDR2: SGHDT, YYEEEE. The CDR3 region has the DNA TGTGCCAGCAGCTTGAGACGGACCCTGTCTACTGAAGCTTTCTTT. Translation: CASSLRRTLSTEAFF.

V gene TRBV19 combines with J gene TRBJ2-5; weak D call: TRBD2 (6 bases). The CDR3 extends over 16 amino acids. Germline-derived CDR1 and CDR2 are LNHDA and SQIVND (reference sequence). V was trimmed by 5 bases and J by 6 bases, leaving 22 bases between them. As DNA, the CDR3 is TGTGCCAGTAGTGTAGCGGAGGGAGGAAAGAGAAAGACCCAGTACTTC. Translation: CASSVAEGGKRKTQYF.

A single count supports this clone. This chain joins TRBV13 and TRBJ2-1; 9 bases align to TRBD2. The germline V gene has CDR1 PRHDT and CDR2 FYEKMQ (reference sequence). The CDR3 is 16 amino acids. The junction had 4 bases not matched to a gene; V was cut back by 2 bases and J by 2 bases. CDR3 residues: CASSLPRTSAYNEQFF. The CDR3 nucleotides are TGTGCCAGCAGCTTACCCAGGACTAGCGCCTACAATGAGCAGTTCTTC.

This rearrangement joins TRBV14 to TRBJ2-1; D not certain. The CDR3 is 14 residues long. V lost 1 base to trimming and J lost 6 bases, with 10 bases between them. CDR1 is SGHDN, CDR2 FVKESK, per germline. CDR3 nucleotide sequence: TGTGCCAGCAGCCAAGTAGACCGGAGCAATGAGCAGTTCTTC. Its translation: CASSQVDRSNEQFF.

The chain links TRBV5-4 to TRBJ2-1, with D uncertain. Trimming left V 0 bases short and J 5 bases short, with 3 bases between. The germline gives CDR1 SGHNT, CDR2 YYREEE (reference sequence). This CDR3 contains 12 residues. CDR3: CASSLENNEQFF. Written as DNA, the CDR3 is TGTGCCAGCAGCTTGGAGAACAATGAGCAGTTCTTC. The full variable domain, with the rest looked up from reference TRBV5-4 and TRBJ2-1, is ETGVTQSPTHLIKTRGQQVTLRCSSQSGHNTVSWYQQALGQGPQFIFQYYREEENGRGNFPPRFSGLQFPNYSSELNVNALELDDSALYLCASSLENNEQFFGPGTRLTVL.

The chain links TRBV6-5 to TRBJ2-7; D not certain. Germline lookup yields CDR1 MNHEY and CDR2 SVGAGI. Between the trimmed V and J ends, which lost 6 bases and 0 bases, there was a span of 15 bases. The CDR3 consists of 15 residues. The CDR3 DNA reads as TGTGCCAGCAGCATATACAGCGTTAGCTCCTACGAGCAGTACTTC. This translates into CASSIYSVSSYEQYF.

CDR3 sequence (DNA): TGTGCCAGCACTTCCCAAGAGACCCAGTACTTC. This gives the protein CASTSQETQYF. The chain recombines TRBV28 with TRBJ2-5; unclear D gene. Germline CDR1 is MDHEN and CDR2 is SYDVKM. Trimming took 7 bases from V and 1 from J, leaving 4 bases between them. The length of the CDR3 is 11 residues.

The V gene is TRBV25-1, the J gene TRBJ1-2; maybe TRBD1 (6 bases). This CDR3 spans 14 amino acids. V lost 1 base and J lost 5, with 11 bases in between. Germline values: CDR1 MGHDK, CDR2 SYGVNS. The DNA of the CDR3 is TGTGCCAGCAGTGAATCCGGGACACGGTATGGCTACACCTTC. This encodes CASSESGTRYGYTF.

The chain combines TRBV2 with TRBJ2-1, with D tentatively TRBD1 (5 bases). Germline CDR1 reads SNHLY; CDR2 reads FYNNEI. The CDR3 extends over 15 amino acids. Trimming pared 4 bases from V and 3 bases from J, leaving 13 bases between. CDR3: CASSGIRGNYNEQFF. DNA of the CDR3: TGTGCCAGCAGTGGTATAAGGGGTAACTACAATGAGCAGTTCTTC.

CDR3 amino acids: CASSREEATQYF. CDR3 sequence (DNA): TGTGCCAGCAGCCGGGAGGAGGCGACCCAGTACTTC. The chain combines TRBV5-5 with TRBJ2-5, with 7 bases identical to TRBD2. CDR1 is SGHKS, CDR2 YYEKEE, per germline (reference sequence). The ends lost 4 bases at V and 7 bases at J; junction bases unmatched: 4. The CDR3 totals 12 residues.

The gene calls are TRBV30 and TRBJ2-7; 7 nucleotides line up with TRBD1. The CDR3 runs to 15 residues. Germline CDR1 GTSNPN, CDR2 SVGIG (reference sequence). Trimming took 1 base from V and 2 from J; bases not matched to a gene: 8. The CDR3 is CAWSAYRGEAYEQYF. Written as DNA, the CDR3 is TGTGCCTGGAGTGCCTACAGGGGAGAGGCCTACGAGCAGTACTTC.

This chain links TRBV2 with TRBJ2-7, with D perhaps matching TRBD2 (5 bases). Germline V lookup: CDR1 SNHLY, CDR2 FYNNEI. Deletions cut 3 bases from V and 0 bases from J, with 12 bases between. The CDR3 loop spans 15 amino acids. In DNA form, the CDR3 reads TGTGCCAGCAGTGAGTCAGCGGCCGTCTCCTACGAGCAGTACTTC. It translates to CASSESAAVSYEQYF.

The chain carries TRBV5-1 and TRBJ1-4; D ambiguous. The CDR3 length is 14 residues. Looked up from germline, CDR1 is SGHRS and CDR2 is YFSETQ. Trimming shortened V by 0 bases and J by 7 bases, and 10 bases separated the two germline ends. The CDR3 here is CASSLGRKGEKLFF. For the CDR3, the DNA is TGCGCCAGCAGCTTGGGCAGGAAGGGTGAAAAACTGTTTTTT.

This CDR3 is CASSQGVGGTDTQYF. The CDR3 DNA reads TGTGCCAGCAGCCAAGGAGTGGGAGGCACAGATACGCAGTATTTT. The chain carries TRBV14 and TRBJ2-3, with D possibly TRBD2 on 5 matching bases. Germline V CDR1 and CDR2: SGHDN, FVKESK. The length of the CDR3 is 15 residues. Trimming pared 1 base from V and 1 base from J, leaving 9 bases between.

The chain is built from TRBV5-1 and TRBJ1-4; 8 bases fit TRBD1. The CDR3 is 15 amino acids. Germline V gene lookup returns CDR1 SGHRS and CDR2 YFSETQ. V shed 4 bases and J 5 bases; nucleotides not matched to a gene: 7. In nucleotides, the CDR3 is TGCGCCAGCAGCCCTGGACAGGGACAAAATGAAAAACTGTTTTTT. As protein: CASSPGQGQNEKLFF.

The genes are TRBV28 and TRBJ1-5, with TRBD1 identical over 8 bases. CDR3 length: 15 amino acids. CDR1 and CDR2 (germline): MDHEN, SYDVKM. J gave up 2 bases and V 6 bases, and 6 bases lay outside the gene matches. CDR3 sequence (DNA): TGTGCCAGCAGACCGGGACAGGTCGGCAATCAGCCCCAGCATTTT. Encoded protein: CASRPGQVGNQPQHF.

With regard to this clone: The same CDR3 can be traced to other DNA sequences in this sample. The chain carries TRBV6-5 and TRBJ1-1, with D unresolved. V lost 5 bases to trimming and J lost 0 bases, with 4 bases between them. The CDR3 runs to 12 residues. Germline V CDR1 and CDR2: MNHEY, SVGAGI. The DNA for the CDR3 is TGTGCCAGCAGTACAGTGAACACTGAAGCTTTCTTT. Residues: CASSTVNTEAFF.

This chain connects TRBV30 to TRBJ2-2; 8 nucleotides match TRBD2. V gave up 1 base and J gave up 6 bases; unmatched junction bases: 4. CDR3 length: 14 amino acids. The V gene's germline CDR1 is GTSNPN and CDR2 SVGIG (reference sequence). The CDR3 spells CAWSAGGGPGELFF. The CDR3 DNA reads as TGTGCCTGGAGTGCGGGAGGGGGTCCCGGGGAGCTGTTTTTT.

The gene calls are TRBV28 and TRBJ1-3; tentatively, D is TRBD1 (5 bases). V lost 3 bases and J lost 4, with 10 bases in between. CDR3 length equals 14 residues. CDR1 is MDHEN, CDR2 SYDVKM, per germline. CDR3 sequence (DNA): TGTGCCAGCAGTTTGGCACAGGTGGGAAACACCATATATTTT. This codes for CASSLAQVGNTIYF.

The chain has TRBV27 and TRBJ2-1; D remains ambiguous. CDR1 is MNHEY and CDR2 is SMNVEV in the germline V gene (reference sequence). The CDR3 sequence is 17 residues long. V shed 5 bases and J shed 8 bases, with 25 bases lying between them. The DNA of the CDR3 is TGTGCCAGCAGTACCACATTCGGGTTTGCCGCAATCGATGAGCAGTTCTTC. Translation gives CASSTTFGFAAIDEQFF.

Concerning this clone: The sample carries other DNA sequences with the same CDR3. This chain's CDR3 is CASSSLLRSYEQYF. In DNA form, the CDR3 reads TGTGCCAGCAGTTCCCTCCTCCGGTCCTACGAGCAGTACTTC. The rearrangement links TRBV27 to TRBJ2-7; D not certain. CDR1 and CDR2 (germline): MNHEY, SMNVEV (reference sequence). Trimming left V 4 bases short and J 1 base short, with 11 bases between. CDR3 length equals 14 residues.

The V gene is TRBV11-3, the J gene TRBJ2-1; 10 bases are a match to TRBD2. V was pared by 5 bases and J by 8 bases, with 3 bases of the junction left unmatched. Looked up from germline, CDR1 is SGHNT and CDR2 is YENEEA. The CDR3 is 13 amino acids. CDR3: CASSKTSGDEQFF. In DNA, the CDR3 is TGTGCCAGCAGCAAAACTAGCGGGGATGAGCAGTTCTTC. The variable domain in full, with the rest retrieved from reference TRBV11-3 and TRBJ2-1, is EAGVVQSPRYKIIEKKQPVAFWCNPISGHNTLYWYLQNLGQGPELLIRYENEEAVDDSQLPKDRFSAERLKGVDSTLKIQPAELGDSAVYLCASSKTSGDEQFFGPGTRLTVL.

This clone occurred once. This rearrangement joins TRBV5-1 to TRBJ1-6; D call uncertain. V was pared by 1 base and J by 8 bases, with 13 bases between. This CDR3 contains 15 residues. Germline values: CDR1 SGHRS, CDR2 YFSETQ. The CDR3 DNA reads TGCGCCAGCAGCTTGAGTTGGGCCCAGGATTCACCCCTCCACTTT. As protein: CASSLSWAQDSPLHF.